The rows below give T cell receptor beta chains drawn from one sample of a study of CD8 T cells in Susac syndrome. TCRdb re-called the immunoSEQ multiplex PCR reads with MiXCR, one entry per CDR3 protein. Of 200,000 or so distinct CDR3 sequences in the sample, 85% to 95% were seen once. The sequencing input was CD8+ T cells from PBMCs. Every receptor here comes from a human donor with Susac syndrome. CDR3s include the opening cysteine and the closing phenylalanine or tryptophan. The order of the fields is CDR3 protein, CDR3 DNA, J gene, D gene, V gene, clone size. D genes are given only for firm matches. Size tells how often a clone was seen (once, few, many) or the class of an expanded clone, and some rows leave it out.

CASSTWTSDSTDTQYF TGTGCCAGCAGTACCTGGACTAGCGATAGCACAGATACGCAGTATTTT TRBJ2-3 TRBD2 TRBV28 .
CASRSLYTDTQYF TGCGCCAGCAGAAGCCTCTACACAGATACGCAGTATTTT TRBJ2-3 . TRBV4-1 .
CASSYSRAGGTYEQYF TGTGCCAGCAGTTACTCCCGCGCGGGAGGGACCTACGAGCAGTACTTC TRBJ2-7 TRBD2 TRBV6-5 .
CASSLASGNTDTQYF TGTGCCAGCAGCTTAGCTAGCGGGAACACAGATACGCAGTATTTT TRBJ2-3 TRBD2 TRBV13 .
CASSPPGTSGTGELFF TGTGCCAGCTCACCACCGGGGACGAGCGGAACCGGGGAGCTGTTTTTT TRBJ2-2 . TRBV18 .
CASSPLIGGNTEAFF TGTGCCAGCAGCCCCCTGATAGGGGGCAACACTGAAGCTTTCTTT TRBJ1-1 TRBD1 TRBV5-4 once
CARRGDTQYF TGTGCCAGACGGGGGGATACGCAGTATTTT TRBJ2-3 . TRBV6-5 .
CASSEGGLAVSGANVLTF TGTGCCAGCAGTGAAGGGGGATTGGCAGTCTCTGGGGCCAACGTCCTGACTTTC TRBJ2-6 . TRBV2 .
CASSPRTGQYEQYF TGTGCCAGCAGTCCAAGGACAGGGCAGTACGAGCAGTACTTC TRBJ2-7 TRBD1 TRBV27 .
CASSLVTRIPGQGASYGYTF TGTGCCAGCAGCTTAGTGACGCGGATTCCAGGACAGGGGGCAAGCTATGGCTACACCTTC TRBJ1-2 TRBD1 TRBV7-8 .
CASSLKVVTSQFF TGTGCCAGCAGCTTAAAGGTAGTGACTAGCCAGTTCTTC TRBJ2-1 TRBD2 TRBV13 .
CASSLGYRLSGNTIYF TGTGCCAGCAGCCTCGGGTACCGTCTCTCTGGAAACACCATATATTTT TRBJ1-3 . TRBV3-1 .
CASSYYRLTASTNEKLFF TGTGCCAGCAGTTACTATCGGCTCACTGCATCAACTAATGAAAAACTGTTTTTT TRBJ1-4 . TRBV6-5 .
CASSEDRREQFF TGTGCCAGCAGTGAAGACAGAAGAGAGCAGTTCTTC TRBJ2-1 . TRBV6-1 .
CASRGGLGYDEQFF TGTGCCAGCCGGGGGGGCTTAGGATACGATGAGCAGTTCTTC TRBJ2-1 TRBD2 TRBV3-1 .
CATSPEIDENEKLFF TGTGCCACCAGCCCAGAAATAGACGAAAATGAAAAACTGTTTTTT TRBJ1-4 . TRBV15 .
CASNPGANVLTF TGTGCCAGTAATCCTGGGGCCAACGTCCTGACTTTC TRBJ2-6 . TRBV19 .
CSVAMRREFREKLFF TGCAGCGTTGCCATGAGGCGGGAATTCCGTGAAAAACTGTTTTTT TRBJ1-4 . TRBV29-1 .
CASRASGAYEQYF TGTGCCAGTAGAGCTAGCGGCGCCTACGAGCAGTACTTC TRBJ2-7 TRBD2 TRBV19 once
CSARGLSLSTEAFF TGCAGTGCTAGAGGCCTCAGTTTGTCTACCGAAGCTTTCTTT TRBJ1-1 . TRBV20-1 .
CSARAMDYEQYF TGCAGTGCTAGAGCCATGGATTACGAGCAGTACTTC TRBJ2-7 . TRBV20-1 .
CASSLGPNTEAFF TGTGCCAGCAGCTTAGGACCGAACACTGAAGCTTTCTTT TRBJ1-1 . TRBV27 many
CASSFDGPEKLFF TGTGCCAGCAGTTTCGACGGACCTGAAAAACTGTTTTTT TRBJ1-4 . TRBV12-3/TRBV12-4 .
CASSVDRTSEQFF TGTGCCAGCAGCGTAGATCGGACTAGTGAGCAGTTCTTC TRBJ2-1 TRBD2 TRBV9 .
CASSPRQGPGANVLTF TGTGCCAGCAGCCCCAGACAGGGTCCTGGGGCCAACGTCCTGACTTTC TRBJ2-6 TRBD1 TRBV14 .
CASSLGPGGTTYEQYF TGTGCCAGCAGTTTAGGGCCTGGTGGGACAACCTACGAGCAGTACTTC TRBJ2-7 . TRBV12-3/TRBV12-4 few
CASSHPAREAFSGNTIYF TGCGCCAGCAGCCACCCTGCGCGGGAAGCCTTCTCTGGAAACACCATATATTTT TRBJ1-3 . TRBV4-1 .